The entry that follows covers one T cell receptor beta chain sequence. Its antigen is not known. TCRdb's copy holds only in-frame clones and misses some; the assay was immunoSEQ multiplex PCR. This table has about 310,000 clones, almost 80% appearing once. The CDR3 runs 15 residues. CDR1 is MDHEN, CDR2 SYDVKM, per germline. V was cut by 2 bases and J by 5 bases, with 12 bases left in between. This sample was included in a study of cytotoxic CD8 clonotypes in ibrutinib-treated CLL. For the study at large: Sequencing produced an average of around 250,000 productive templates and some 100,000 productive rearrangements per sample. Points from the study as a whole: Public clonotypes were rare and shrank or held steady on treatment. Circulating CD8+ T-cell counts were tracked by baseline clonality, which exceeded that of age-matched healthy donors.

This sequence was found in a human donor with chronic lymphocytic leukemia. The material sequenced was PBMCs, taken before ibrutinib treatment. The chain has TRBV28 and TRBJ1-4, with D tentatively TRBD1 (5 bases). Here the CDR3 DNA reads TGTGCCAGCAGTTTAGCTGGGGGTTGGAATGAAAAACTGTTTTTT. It specifies CASSLAGGWNEKLFF.